The sequence of this T cell receptor (beta chain) was determined in a study of technical replicates of blood from a few donors (dated by TCRdb to about 2017). About this clone: The antigen it binds to is not known. Base quality data are lacking; no much larger clone is found one base away.

Relative to germline, V is missing 7 bases and J is missing 5 bases, with 19 bases of the junction outside any gene match. From its cysteine to its phenylalanine, the CDR3 spans 17 amino acids. Of the read, only the CDR3 DNA is kept; its 51 bases are in frame from base 1. The germline V gene sets CDR1 to SGHAT and CDR2 to FQNNGV. The library was generated by the immunoSEQ multiplex PCR assay. Imported from immuneACCESS, the table was reduced by TCRdb to in-frame sequences with V and J called. These copies leave out some clones; in studies compared against another copy, an unresolved V gene accounts for under half, and the cause of the remainder is not known. The sample data list under 85,000 clones, and roughly 93% of these were observed just once. The ten biggest clones cover about 0.36% of the sample.

The sequencing input was T cells isolated from PBMCs. Rearrangement joined TRBV11-2 to TRBJ2-7; TRBD1 aligns with 8 central bases. This TCR was sampled from a human donor in good health. The nucleotide sequence is TGTGCCAGCACAAGAAAAGAGCAGGGGGCGCGTATCGACGAGCAGTACTTC. Its protein product is CASTRKEQGARIDEQYF.